This T cell receptor (beta chain) was observed in a study of T-cell memory formation after mild COVID-19. Study information: Each donor largely had its own TCR clusters.

Whole-study findings and limits: Contracting CD4+ clones sat mainly in CM and EM; CD8+ in EMRA. Cross-reactive memory seemingly joined, as some responding clones were found in pre-infection memory. A second wave expanding day 15 to 37 was CD4+-biased; contracting clones were balanced.

TCRdb re-derived calls from the 5' RACE reads in MiXCR, one entry per CDR3 protein. This sample has fewer than 600,000 distinct CDR3 sequences, with about 20% found just once. Remarks on this clonotype: Its antigen is not known.

The length of the CDR3 is 15 residues. Losses at the gene ends were 2 bases for V and 5 bases for J; bases not matched to a gene: 4. CDR1 and CDR2 from the germline V gene are KGHSH and LQKENI. The TCR comes from an adult woman who had mild COVID-19 (a few samples of this study predate the infection). Cell type and time point are not known. V usage is TRBV18 and J usage is TRBJ2-5; 11 positions match TRBD2. The sample comprised PBMCs or a T cell subset sorted from them (not recorded which). CDR3 nucleotide sequence: TGTGCCAGCTCACCAGAACTAGCGGGAGAGGAGACCCAGTACTTC. Protein sequence: CASSPELAGEETQYF.